This T cell receptor beta chain was recovered during a study of shared clonotypes between healthy human individuals (dated by TCRdb to about 2020). Background on the whole study: Two women and three men aged 18 to 49 years were included in the cohort. Between about 0.94 and 10 billion PBMCs per donor were obtained by leukapheresis. Libraries were prepared and TCR repertoires were sequenced by different laboratories using diverse techniques, in order to increase sequencing depth and limit assay-specific biases. Per donor, three plates each were used for CD4 naive and CD4 memory, two for CD8 naive, and one for CD8 memory. To estimate repertoire size and how much clonotype sharing occurs between individuals, the study deeply sequenced the blood TCR repertoires of roughly 5 healthy adults. The full study reports these points: Pairwise subsampling led to the expectation that sequencing depth would affect the degree of clonotype sharing among donors. About 4.5% of naive CD4, approximately 3.7% of naive CD8, approximately 2.2% of memory CD4, and 0.35% to 0.5% of memory CD8 clonotypes were shared across several donors. Even with the large sequencing depth, rarefaction of the sorted-subset datasets indicated that sequencing was incomplete. Because the study included only a small number of donors, the genetic and exposure-history diversity represented was limited. Naive subsets generally had larger estimated clonotype richness than memory subsets. Compared with non-shared clonotypes, the clonotypes found in all four sorted-subset donors had higher generation probabilities. Sampling was restricted to blood, and TCR repertoires in tissues likely differ from the TCR repertoires found in blood.

V is shortened by 4 bases, J by 0 bases, and the region joining them spans 12 bases. From a lookup of the germline V gene, CDR1 and CDR2 are SGHRS and YFSETQ. The CDR3 has 15 amino acids, counting the end cysteine and phenylalanine. Of the read, only the CDR3 DNA is kept; its 45 bases are in frame from base 1. Comments on this clone: Its antigen is not yet known. Per-base quality was not reported, and no clone a single base away is much larger than it.

Donors were healthy HIV-negative adults with no recently reported acute infections or vaccinations. All donors were Caucasian adults living in Nashville, Tennessee, USA. CD4+ T cells were enriched through magnetic negative selection, after which naive cells were positively selected on CD45RA and the remaining negative fraction served as the memory subset. Blood was obtained by leukapheresis, after which PBMCs were separated by Ficoll-Histopaque density gradient centrifugation and cryopreserved in liquid nitrogen vapor phase. Purity and quantity of every magnetically sorted T cell population were checked by analytical flow cytometry. From each sorted fraction, genomic DNA was isolated and quantified by UV absorbance on a Nanodrop 2000c. TCR CDR3 regions were amplified from genomic DNA by multiplex PCR using the deep immunoSEQ assay. Genomic DNA extracted from each cell subset was distributed evenly over all wells of several immunoSEQ 96-well plates, and each plate served as one replicate. Each replicate PCR for sorted subsets received approximately 200 ng genomic DNA, equal to some 32,000 T cell genomes. The purified libraries were quantified using a Qubit 3.0 fluorometer, sized with a Bioanalyzer 2100, and then quantified again using the KAPA Library Quantification kit. A separate single-read 150-cycle Illumina NextSeq 550 flow cell was used to sequence each immunoSEQ 96-well plate. The authors' analysis ran thus. Because the immunoSEQ output held only junctional sequences and lacked quality scores, the filtering could not match the filtering applied to full-length reads. Sequences were annotated with PyIR, a Python wrapper for IgBLAST v1.9, and V/J genes and CDR3 were assigned using IMGT germline references. Reads with weak V/J assignments (E-value above 1e-6), missing CDR3, stop codons, out-of-frame junctions, or ambiguous translated residues were removed. V3J clonotypes were defined as sequences sharing the same inferred V gene, J gene, and CDR3 amino acid sequence. The percentage overlap between two repertoires was calculated by dividing the number of shared unique clonotypes by the size of the smaller repertoire. Richness of each repertoire was evaluated using RTK rarefaction, the Chao1 estimator, and Recon v2.1 estimates of unobserved clonotypes. Generation probabilities for all TCRbeta clonotypes obtained by the gDNA method from a handful of donors were computed using OLGA. Not all clones reach the TCRdb copy of this immuneACCESS table, which keeps in-frame sequences only. Checked studies attribute under half of the gap to unresolved V genes and leave the rest unexplained. From that table come the V and J calls and clone size; the DNA was used to work out D and trimming. The sample includes millions of clones, with around 94% observed a single time. The ten top clones hold around 0.14% of the sample.

Sequenced material: naive CD4+ T cells sorted from blood. The cell subset or site label of this sample denotes: CD45RA+ positively selected. This TCR was sampled from a man younger than 35 in good health. Recombination linked TRBV5-1 to TRBJ2-3; the D gene is possibly TRBD1 or TRBD2, each agreeing over 5 bases. The CDR3 reads CASSPQGGSTDTQYF. The sequenced DNA: TGCGCCAGCAGCCCCCAGGGCGGGAGCACAGATACGCAGTATTTT. Reference TRBV5-1 and TRBJ2-3 proteins supply the regions before and after the CDR3; the full variable domain is: KAGVTQTPRYLIKTRGQQVTLSCSPISGHRSVSWYQQTPGQGLQFLFEYFSETQRNKGNFPGRFSGRQFSNSRSEMNVSTLELGDSALYLCASSPQGGSTDTQYFGPGTRLTVL.